One and the same sample provided the 32 T cell receptor beta chains below, sequenced in a study of cytomegalovirus exposure and HLA in healthy donors. It was with 60 Vbeta and 13 Jbeta primers that the PCR ran. Libraries were prepared by immunoSEQ multiplex PCR; TCRdb keeps only in-frame clonotypes and omits some of them. Of under 150,000 clones in the sample, about 71% were seen once. The source material was PBMCs. The source of these receptors is a woman aged 60-75 years in good health and CMV-seropositive.

This clone was seen a handful of times. This chain joins TRBV11-2 and TRBJ2-1; 9 nucleotides line up with TRBD2. The CDR3 contains 15 residues. Germline lookup yields CDR1 SGHAT and CDR2 FQNNGV. V lost 5 bases and J lost 2; bases outside the gene matches: 4. CDR3 sequence reads: CASSARGGAYNEQFF. The CDR3 DNA follows: TGTGCCAGCAGCGCGCGGGGGGGCGCCTACAATGAGCAGTTCTTC.

The rearrangement joins TRBV29-1 to TRBJ2-7; TRBD1 matches 8 bases. J gave up 2 bases and V 7 bases, and 4 bases lay outside the gene matches. This CDR3 has 12 amino acids. The germline CDR1 and CDR2 sequences are SQVTM and ANQGSEA. The CDR3 region has the DNA TGCAGCGCCCGACAGGGGACCTACGAGCAGTACTTC. Its translation is CSARQGTYEQYF.

This chain uses TRBV25-1 with TRBJ1-1; 7 nucleotides line up with TRBD1. The length of the CDR3 is 14 residues. CDR1 is MGHDK and CDR2 is SYGVNS in the germline V gene. Trimming removed 8 bases from V and 1 base from J; junction bases left unmatched: 7. The CDR3 loop is CASCQTGWNTEAFF. DNA of the CDR3: TGTGCCAGCTGCCAGACAGGGTGGAACACTGAAGCTTTCTTT.

This clone occurred a few times. The rearrangement joins TRBV4-2 to TRBJ1-2; D is perhaps TRBD1 (6 bases). The CDR3 spans 17 residues. The V gene's germline CDR1 is LGHNA and CDR2 YNFKEQ. V lost 0 bases to trimming and J lost 6 bases, with 20 bases between them. The chain's CDR3 is CASSQDRRAGGGNGYTF. In DNA, the CDR3 is TGTGCCAGCAGCCAAGACCGGAGGGCGGGGGGCGGGAATGGCTACACCTTC.

CDR3 sequence reads: CASSQAGSGGPHGYTF. The DNA for the CDR3 is TGTGCCAGCAGCCAAGCCGGGTCAGGAGGGCCTCATGGCTACACCTTC. The chain combines TRBV14 with TRBJ1-2, with D unresolved. V dropped 1 base and J dropped 6 bases, with 18 bases sitting between them. Germline CDR1 reads SGHDN; CDR2 reads FVKESK. The CDR3 is 16 amino acids.

The J gene is TRBJ2-7, the V gene TRBV5-1, with 8 bases identical to TRBD1. Per germline, CDR1 SGHRS and CDR2 YFSETQ. V dropped 8 bases and J dropped 3; count of bases not matched to a gene: 10. The CDR3 is 14 residues long. The CDR3 spells CASRQGPAYYEQYF. CDR3 nucleotides: TGCGCCAGTAGACAGGGGCCAGCCTACTACGAGCAGTACTTC.

The gene calls are TRBV6-5 and TRBJ1-2; the D gene is possibly TRBD1 (5 bases). This CDR3 spans 15 amino acids. V lost 6 bases and J 2 bases, leaving 16 bases between the germline ends. Looked up from germline, CDR1 is MNHEY and CDR2 is SVGAGI. CDR3 residues: CASRRGAVGNYGYTF. The CDR3 coding sequence is TGTGCCAGCAGACGCGGGGCAGTCGGGAACTATGGCTACACCTTC.

The chain links TRBV12-5 to TRBJ1-5; 11 bases agree with TRBD1. J lost 1 base, V lost 5 bases, and 10 bases had no gene match. Germline V gives CDR1 LGHNT, CDR2 FRNRAP. The CDR3 is made up of 18 amino acids. CDR3 amino acids: CASGPWTGGKGSNQPQHF. The CDR3 coding sequence is TGTGCTAGTGGTCCATGGACAGGGGGCAAGGGGAGCAATCAGCCCCAGCATTTT.

This rearrangement joins TRBV7-6 to TRBJ2-5; possibly TRBD1 for D (6 bases). The tail of the sequence fits TRBJ2-7 better, so the J call may be wrong. The germline V gene has CDR1 SGHVS and CDR2 FNYEAQ. The CDR3 contains 14 residues. The DNA for the CDR3 is TGTGCCAGCAGCGCCGTTGGACAGTCCTACGAGCAGTACTTC. It codes for CASSAVGQSYEQYF.

The rearrangement uses TRBV19 and TRBJ1-4, with D tentatively TRBD1 (5 bases). The V gene's germline CDR1 is LNHDA and CDR2 SQIVND (reference sequence). V lost 3 bases, J lost 8 bases, and 13 bases lay in between. The CDR3 runs 14 residues. The CDR3 region is CASSMSDSGEKLFF. The CDR3 DNA reads as TGTGCCAGTAGTATGAGCGACTCAGGGGAAAAACTGTTTTTT.

The V gene is TRBV6-5, the J gene TRBJ2-2, with D possibly TRBD2 on 5 matching bases. V was pared by 2 bases and J by 5 bases, with 6 bases between. Germline V gene data show CDR1 as MNHEY and CDR2 as SVGAGI. The CDR3 spans 13 residues. The CDR3 region is CASSYTGTGELFF. Here the CDR3 DNA reads TGTGCCAGCAGTTACACGGGGACCGGGGAGCTGTTTTTT.

This chain links TRBV10-2 with TRBJ2-7; D gene unclear. V lost 2 bases and J lost 1, with 3 bases in between. Germline loops: CDR1 WSHSY, CDR2 SAAADI. The CDR3 extends over 12 amino acids. In nucleotides, the CDR3 is TGCGCCAGCAGTGAGCTGTCCTACGAGCAGTACTTC. Translated, it gives CASSELSYEQYF.

The V gene is TRBV6-1, the J gene TRBJ1-4, with D unresolved. The germline V gene encodes CDR1 MNHNS and CDR2 SASEGT. V gave up 11 bases and J gave up 7 bases, with 14 bases separating them. The CDR3 sequence is 12 residues long. CDR3 in amino acids: CAVAISGEKLFF. The CDR3 DNA follows: TGTGCCGTCGCCATAAGCGGTGAAAAACTGTTTTTT.

The chain carries TRBV10-1 and TRBJ1-1; D is undetermined. The CDR3 is 12 amino acids. Trimming shortened V by 3 bases and J by 2 bases, and 4 bases separated the two germline ends. CDR1 and CDR2 (germline): WNHNN, SYGVQD (reference sequence). The DNA of the CDR3 is TGCGCCAGCAGTGACAGTAACACTGAAGCTTTCTTT. Its translation: CASSDSNTEAFF.

The chain is built from TRBV27 and TRBJ1-2; D uncertain. The V gene lost 3 bases and the J gene lost 4 bases, with 12 bases spanning the gap. Germline CDR1 and CDR2: MNHEY and SMNVEV (reference sequence). This CDR3 contains 14 residues. CDR3 nucleotide sequence: TGTGCCAGCAGTTTCAACCCTCCAGGCTATGGCTACACCTTC. Translated, it gives CASSFNPPGYGYTF.

The V call is TRBV28, the J call TRBJ1-4, with 9 nucleotides matching TRBD1. The CDR3 is 17 amino acids. Germline V gene data show CDR1 as MDHEN and CDR2 as SYDVKM. The trim removed 3 bases at V and 0 bases at J, leaving 5 bases unmatched. As DNA, the CDR3 is TGTGCCAGCAGTTTGGGGACAGGGCCAACAACTAATGAAAAACTGTTTTTT. This translates into CASSLGTGPTTNEKLFF.

This rearrangement joins TRBV27 to TRBJ1-2; a possible D gene is TRBD1 (6 bases). V was cut by 10 bases and J by 3 bases, with 18 bases left in between. This CDR3 region has 14 residues. From germline, CDR1 is MNHEY and CDR2 SMNVEV (reference sequence). CDR3: CATYQQGGDYGYTF. The CDR3 DNA is TGTGCCACCTACCAACAGGGTGGCGACTATGGCTACACCTTC.

This chain uses TRBV19 with TRBJ2-2; D is unclear. Germline lookup yields CDR1 LNHDA and CDR2 SQIVND (reference sequence). Between the trimmed V and J ends, which lost 2 bases and 1 base, there was a span of 8 bases. This CDR3 region has 15 residues. The CDR3 region has the DNA TGTGCCAGTAGTATAAACCGGGTGAACACCGGGGAGCTGTTTTTT. Encoded protein: CASSINRVNTGELFF.

The rearrangement links TRBV6-1 to TRBJ2-7; the match to TRBD2 covers 12 bases. The J segment lost 7 bases and the V segment lost 7 bases, leaving 11 bases of the junction unmatched. Germline CDR1 and CDR2: MNHNS and SASEGT. This CDR3 has 15 amino acids. For the CDR3, the DNA is TGTGCCAGCAACCCACTAGCGGGGGGCCACATGGAGCAGTACTTC. Its protein product is CASNPLAGGHMEQYF.

This clone has more than one count but fewer than ten. CDR3 sequence (DNA): TGCGCCACTGTCTCTGTTCAACGGAGCTCCTACGAGCAGTACTTC. This gives the protein CATVSVQRSSYEQYF. The J gene is TRBJ2-7, the V gene TRBV10-2; no reliable D call. Germline V gene lookup returns CDR1 WSHSY and CDR2 SAAADI. The CDR3 runs to 15 residues. V was pared by 10 bases and J by 0 bases, with 19 bases between.

V gene TRBV29-1 combines with J gene TRBJ2-3, with a tentative D call TRBD2 (7 bases). The V end lost 2 bases, the J end lost 8 bases, and 14 bases lay between the germline ends. CDR3 length equals 13 residues. Germline lookup yields CDR1 SQVTM and CDR2 ANQGSEA. The CDR3 DNA follows: TGCAGCGTTGAATACGCGGCGGGGGCTACGCAGTATTTT. Translated, it gives CSVEYAAGATQYF.

This clone turned up a few times. The rearrangement uses TRBV7-9 and TRBJ1-1; D possibly corresponds to TRBD1 (6 bases). V dropped 3 bases and J dropped 0 bases, with 14 bases sitting between them. Germline-derived CDR1 and CDR2 are SEHNR and FQNEAQ (reference sequence). This CDR3 has 16 residues. CDR3 DNA: TGTGCCAGCAGCTTTACAGGGTATAACATGAACACTGAAGCTTTCTTT. Amino acids: CASSFTGYNMNTEAFF.

This sequence joins TRBV27 and TRBJ1-1; D possibly corresponds to TRBD1 (5 bases). V was shortened by 1 base and J by 0 bases, with 9 bases between the two germline ends. Germline lookup yields CDR1 MNHEY and CDR2 SMNVEV (reference sequence). The CDR3 totals 15 residues. The CDR3 bases are TGTGCCAGCAGTTTATTCGGGGGGATGAACACTGAAGCTTTCTTT. The encoded protein is CASSLFGGMNTEAFF.

CDR3 sequence reads: CASSERGLGNQPQHF. CDR3 sequence (DNA): TGCGCCAGCAGCGAAAGGGGTCTTGGGAATCAGCCCCAGCATTTT. The chain is built from TRBV5-1 and TRBJ1-5, with D perhaps TRBD1 (5 bases). The CDR3 spans 15 residues. Looked up from germline, CDR1 is SGHRS and CDR2 is YFSETQ. V dropped 4 bases and J dropped 4 bases, with 15 bases sitting between them.

V is TRBV7-3 and J is TRBJ1-6, with TRBD1 as a possible D gene (5 bases). This CDR3 contains 14 residues. CDR1 is SGHTA, CDR2 FQGTGA, per germline. The V gene lost 5 bases and the J gene lost 8 bases, with 13 bases spanning the gap. This CDR3 reads CASSPGGDYSPLHF. The CDR3 region has the DNA TGTGCCAGCAGCCCTGGAGGGGATTATTCACCCCTCCACTTT.

This clone occurred a few times. The chain couples TRBV2 to TRBJ2-5, with 7 bases lining up with TRBD1. Trimming at V came to 5 bases and at J to 0 bases, leaving 6 bases not matched to a gene. CDR3 length: 15 amino acids. Germline CDR1 SNHLY, CDR2 FYNNEI. The CDR3 here is CASSQGTDNQETQYF. The CDR3 DNA follows: TGTGCCAGCAGTCAAGGGACAGACAACCAAGAGACCCAGTACTTC.

The chain recombines TRBV5-1 with TRBJ2-1; 9 bases fit TRBD1. V shed 4 bases, J shed 3 bases, and the junction held 8 bases outside the gene matches. The CDR3 runs to 16 residues. Germline CDR1 SGHRS, CDR2 YFSETQ. CDR3 sequence reads: CASSERGQGNYNEQFF. CDR3 bases: TGCGCCAGCAGCGAACGAGGACAGGGGAACTACAATGAGCAGTTCTTC.

The rearrangement links TRBV27 to TRBJ1-4; TRBD1 agrees at 9 bases. After removal of 6 bases from V and 8 bases from J, the junction contained 10 bases not matched to a gene. This CDR3 is 15 amino acids long. Germline CDR1 is MNHEY and CDR2 is SMNVEV (reference sequence). CDR3: CASSNPDRGHEKLFF. In DNA, the CDR3 is TGTGCCAGCAGCAACCCGGACAGGGGTCACGAAAAACTGTTTTTT.

In its sample, this clone was seen once. The J gene is TRBJ2-2, the V gene TRBV19; TRBD2 agrees at 13 bases. J was trimmed by 6 bases and V by 7 bases; bases with no gene match: 14. The CDR3 extends over 18 amino acids. The germline gives CDR1 LNHDA, CDR2 SQIVND (reference sequence). CDR3 DNA: TGTGCCAGTACCTTCCTTATAGGGACTAGCGGGGAGGCCGGGGAGCTGTTTTTT. This gives the protein CASTFLIGTSGEAGELFF.

There are a few counts of this clone. This rearrangement joins TRBV5-6 to TRBJ2-3; tentative D call: TRBD2 (7 bases). This CDR3 contains 13 residues. Trimming cost V 2 bases and J 6 bases, with 10 bases left between them. CDR1 and CDR2 from the germline V gene are SGHDT and YYEEEE. The DNA of the CDR3 is TGTGCCAGCAGCTTCCCGGGGGGCGATACGCAGTATTTT. This translates into CASSFPGGDTQYF.

The chain uses TRBV7-3 and TRBJ1-2; 10 nucleotides agree with TRBD1. Germline CDR1 reads SGHTA; CDR2 reads FQGTGA. The ends lost 5 bases at V and 13 bases at J; junction bases unmatched: 13. This CDR3 has 14 residues. The CDR3 loop reads CASSPNTGTGVVTF. As DNA, the CDR3 is TGTGCCAGCAGCCCGAACACCGGGACAGGGGTTGTCACCTTC.

This chain uses TRBV15 with TRBJ1-1, with a tentative D call TRBD1 (5 bases). CDR3 length: 15 amino acids. V was trimmed by 0 bases and J by 0 bases, leaving 8 bases between them. Germline lookup yields CDR1 LNHNV and CDR2 YYDKDF (reference sequence). CDR3: CATSREGLVNTEAFF. The DNA of the CDR3 is TGTGCCACCAGCAGAGAGGGGCTGGTGAACACTGAAGCTTTCTTT.